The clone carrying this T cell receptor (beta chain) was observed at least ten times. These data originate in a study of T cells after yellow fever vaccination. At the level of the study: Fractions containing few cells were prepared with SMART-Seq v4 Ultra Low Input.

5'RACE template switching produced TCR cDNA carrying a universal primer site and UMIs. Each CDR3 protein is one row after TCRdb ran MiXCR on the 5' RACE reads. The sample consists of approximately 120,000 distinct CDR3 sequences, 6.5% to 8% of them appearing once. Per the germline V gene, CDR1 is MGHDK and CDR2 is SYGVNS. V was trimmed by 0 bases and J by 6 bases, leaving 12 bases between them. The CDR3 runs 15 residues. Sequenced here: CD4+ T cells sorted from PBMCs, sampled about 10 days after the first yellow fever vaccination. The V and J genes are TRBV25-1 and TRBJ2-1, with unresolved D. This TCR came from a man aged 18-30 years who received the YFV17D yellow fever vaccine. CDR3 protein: CASSEYKPGPNEQFF. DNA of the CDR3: TGTGCCAGCAGTGAATATAAGCCCGGCCCCAATGAGCAGTTCTTC.